What follows are 20 T cell receptor beta chains derived from one specimen sequenced in a study of human T cells and chemical hapten exposure. Described time point: patch test 1, 2 weeks after DPC sensitization. Treatment here: therapeutic diphenylcyclopropenone sensitization with weekly scalp DPC. One entry per CDR3 protein, called by TCRdb with MiXCR from the RACE reads. The sample contains 340,000 or so distinct CDR3 sequences, under 8% of which appear only once. The sequencing here drew on whole blood, taken in connection with sensitization to the hapten diphenylcyclopropenone (DPC). The receptors derive from a woman aged 18-30 years with alopecia areata. Some clones in this sample may be carry-over from other donors' samples.

This clonotype was observed a few times. The J gene is TRBJ2-3, the V gene TRBV24-1; TRBD2 might be the D (7 bases). Trimming removed 7 bases at V and 5 bases at J, with 15 bases between. Germline loops: CDR1 KGHDR, CDR2 SFDVKD. The CDR3 has 14 amino acids. The CDR3 loop is CATRPGGGGDTQYF. CDR3 nucleotides: TGTGCCACCAGGCCCGGCGGGGGCGGAGATACGCAGTATTTT.

This clonotype was counted only a few times. The rearrangement joins TRBV29-1 to TRBJ1-2, with D possibly TRBD1 on 6 matching bases. The V end was cut by 0 bases, the J end by 0 bases, with 20 bases between. The V gene's germline CDR1 is SQVTM and CDR2 ANQGSEA. CDR3 length: 18 amino acids. As DNA, the CDR3 is TGCAGCGTTGAAGATTCATTGGGGGCCCTCTATCCTAACTATGGCTACACCTTC. Encoded protein: CSVEDSLGALYPNYGYTF. Combining the CDR3 with reference TRBV29-1 and TRBJ1-2 gives the whole variable domain SAVISQKPSRDICQRGTSLTIQCQVDSQVTMMFWYRQQPGQSLTLIATANQGSEATYESGFVIDKFPISRPNLTFSTLTVSNMSPEDSSIYLCSVEDSLGALYPNYGYTFGSGTRLTVV.

This clonotype was detected a few times. This sequence joins TRBV20-1 and TRBJ2-1; 11 bases match TRBD2. CDR1 and CDR2 from the germline V gene are DFQATT and SNEGSKA (reference sequence). CDR3 length: 16 amino acids. CDR3 coding DNA: TGCAGCGCTGCGGGGACTAGCGGAATACCTAACAATGAGCAGTTCTTC. Encoded protein: CSAAGTSGIPNNEQFF.

The chain carries TRBV6-2 or TRBV6-3 and TRBJ1-5, with TRBD1 as a possible D gene (5 bases). Trimming took off 6 bases at V and 2 bases at J, with 14 bases between the two ends. This CDR3 is 15 amino acids long. Germline lookup yields CDR1 MNHEY and CDR2 SVGEGT. The CDR3 loop reads CASSRGTIGNQPQHF. Here the CDR3 DNA reads TGTGCCAGCAGCCGGGGGACGATCGGCAATCAGCCCCAGCATTTT.

This clonotype came up a few times. V is TRBV7-6 and J is TRBJ2-3, with D uncertain. Trimming left V 4 bases short and J 5 bases short, with 7 bases between. Looked up from germline, CDR1 is SGHVS and CDR2 is FNYEAQ. The CDR3 covers 12 residues. The DNA of the CDR3 is TGTGCCAGCAGCTATAATCGAGATACGCAGTATTTT. As protein: CASSYNRDTQYF.

This clonotype was recorded many times. This chain uses TRBV18 with TRBJ2-3; D is undetermined. Germline CDR1 reads KGHSH; CDR2 reads LQKENI. Trimming took 1 base from V and 4 from J, leaving 3 bases between them. The CDR3 has 12 residues. This CDR3 reads CASSPQSDTQYF. CDR3 nucleotides: TGTGCCAGCTCACCACAGTCAGATACGCAGTATTTT. Using reference TRBV18 and TRBJ2-3 for the parts outside the CDR3, the full variable domain is NAGVMQNPRHLVRRRGQEARLRCSPMKGHSHVYWYRQLPEEGLKFMVYLQKENIIDESGMPKERFSAEFPKEGPSILRIQQVVRGDSAAYFCASSPQSDTQYFGPGTRLTVL.

This clonotype has ten or more counts. The chain carries TRBV7-2 and TRBJ2-4; D is uncertain. Germline V gene lookup returns CDR1 SGHTA and CDR2 FQGNSA. The CDR3 spans 16 residues. The V end was cut by 5 bases, the J end by 2 bases, with 16 bases between. The CDR3 sequence is CASSLEDGPPKNIQYF. The CDR3 DNA is TGTGCCAGCAGCCTAGAGGACGGACCTCCCAAAAACATTCAGTACTTC.

The chain joins TRBV6-4 to TRBJ2-3; tentatively, D is TRBD2 (5 bases). The V end was cut by 2 bases, the J end by 4 bases, with 10 bases between. CDR3 length equals 14 residues. Germline CDR1 is MRHNA and CDR2 is SNTAGT. CDR3 sequence: CASSDRGEADTQYF. The CDR3 bases are TGTGCCAGCAGTGACCGGGGTGAAGCAGATACGCAGTATTTT.

This clonotype was seen repeatedly, ten times or more. The rearrangement joins TRBV20-1 to TRBJ2-4, with TRBD2 identical over 8 bases. Looked up from germline, CDR1 is DFQATT and CDR2 is SNEGSKA (reference sequence). This CDR3 has 15 residues. J gave up 9 bases and V 5 bases, and 15 bases lay outside the gene matches. The CDR3 DNA reads as TGCAGTGCTCCATCCCCAGCGGGGGCCTCGCCCATTCAGTACTTC. It translates to CSAPSPAGASPIQYF.

This clonotype was detected a few times. The chain links TRBV18 to TRBJ1-1, with D unresolved. The CDR3 runs 13 residues. The germline CDR1 and CDR2 sequences are KGHSH and LQKENI. V was clipped by 3 bases and J by 7 bases, with 12 bases between them. The CDR3 region has the DNA TGTGCCAGCTCACCCCAGGCTTCCAGTGAAGCTTTCTTT. Its translation is CASSPQASSEAFF.

This clonotype showed up just a few times. This chain links TRBV5-4 with TRBJ2-3; 11 positions match TRBD2. CDR3 size: 16 residues. With V trimmed by 4 bases and J by 2 bases, 6 bases remained unmatched. Germline CDR1 reads SGHNT; CDR2 reads YYREEE (reference sequence). The CDR3 DNA sequence: TGTGCCAGCAGCGGGCTACTAGCGGGGGACACAGATACGCAGTATTTT. Encoded protein: CASSGLLAGDTDTQYF.

This chain joins TRBV6-2 or TRBV6-3 and TRBJ1-1; 8 nucleotides match TRBD1. Trimming took 5 bases from V and 4 from J; bases not matched to a gene: 9. CDR1 is MNHEY, CDR2 SVGEGT, per germline. The CDR3 has 15 residues. The CDR3 DNA reads TGTGCCAGCAGTGCACAGGGGGTTTGGATCACTGAAGCTTTCTTT. It specifies CASSAQGVWITEAFF.

This clonotype was seen repeatedly, ten times or more. The chain combines TRBV20-1 with TRBJ2-2; 9 bases fit TRBD2. The CDR3 loop spans 13 amino acids. Germline lookup yields CDR1 DFQATT and CDR2 SNEGSKA (reference sequence). Trimming cost V 5 bases and J 6 bases; bases outside gene matches: 4. The CDR3 protein is CSAGGGDAGELFF. DNA of the CDR3: TGCAGTGCTGGCGGGGGGGACGCCGGGGAGCTGTTTTTT.

This clonotype was detected a few times. The chain links TRBV7-2 to TRBJ2-5, with TRBD1 matching over 7 bases. The trim removed 5 bases at V and 4 bases at J, leaving 10 bases unmatched. CDR3 length equals 15 residues. The germline CDR1 and CDR2 sequences are SGHTA and FQGNSA. The CDR3 nucleotides read TGTGCCAGCAGCCGACAGGGTAGAAAGCGAGAGACCCAGTACTTC. Translating it yields CASSRQGRKRETQYF.

This clonotype has at least ten counts. This rearrangement joins TRBV7-6 to TRBJ2-2; the D gene is possibly TRBD1 (5 bases). The V end lost 4 bases, the J end lost 2 bases, and 14 bases lay between the germline ends. Per the germline V gene, CDR1 is SGHVS and CDR2 is FNYEAQ. The CDR3 consists of 16 residues. Written as DNA, the CDR3 is TGTGCCAGCAGCTCAGGGATCCAGGGTAACACCGGGGAGCTGTTTTTT. This translates into CASSSGIQGNTGELFF.

This sequence joins TRBV6-2 or TRBV6-3 and TRBJ1-5; D is unclear. The CDR3 loop spans 12 amino acids. Germline CDR1 is MNHEY and CDR2 is SVGEGT. The V and J ends lost 0 bases and 11 bases respectively, with 8 bases between them. In DNA, the CDR3 is TGTGCCAGCAGTTACTCATGGGCGGCCCAGCATTTT. Translated, it gives CASSYSWAAQHF.

This clonotype was seen only a few times. The genes are TRBV6-2 or TRBV6-3 and TRBJ1-1; TRBD1 aligns across 10 bases. This CDR3 is 16 amino acids long. Germline V CDR1 and CDR2: MNHEY, SVGEGT. Unmatched junction bases numbered 10, after V lost 4 bases and J lost 5 bases. The CDR3 spells CASSSERQGAKTEAFF. The CDR3 DNA is TGTGCCAGCAGTTCAGAACGACAGGGGGCGAAAACTGAAGCTTTCTTT.

This clonotype was observed many times. The chain carries TRBV29-1 and TRBJ2-5; D assignment may be TRBD1 or TRBD2 (5 bases each). V was clipped by 3 bases and J by 4 bases, with 9 bases between them. Per the germline V gene, CDR1 is SQVTM and CDR2 is ANQGSEA. The CDR3 spans 12 residues. DNA for the CDR3: TGCAGCGTTGATCGGGGACGAGAGACCCAGTACTTC. It specifies CSVDRGRETQYF.

This clonotype was seen only a few times. The V and J genes are TRBV2 and TRBJ1-2; D gene unclear. Between the trimmed V and J ends, which lost 5 bases and 8 bases, there was a span of 12 bases. The CDR3 runs to 12 residues. CDR1 and CDR2 from the germline V gene are SNHLY and FYNNEI. The CDR3: CASSQLSRGYTF. The CDR3 region has the DNA TGTGCCAGCAGTCAACTCTCAAGAGGCTACACCTTC.

Many counts were recorded for this clonotype. The chain recombines TRBV7-2 with TRBJ1-5, with D unresolved. Trimming left V 4 bases short and J 11 bases short, with 12 bases between. The germline CDR1 and CDR2 sequences are SGHTA and FQGNSA. The CDR3 runs to 12 residues. The CDR3 loop reads CASSSIGSAQHF. In DNA, the CDR3 is TGTGCCAGCAGCTCCATAGGGAGTGCCCAGCATTTT.